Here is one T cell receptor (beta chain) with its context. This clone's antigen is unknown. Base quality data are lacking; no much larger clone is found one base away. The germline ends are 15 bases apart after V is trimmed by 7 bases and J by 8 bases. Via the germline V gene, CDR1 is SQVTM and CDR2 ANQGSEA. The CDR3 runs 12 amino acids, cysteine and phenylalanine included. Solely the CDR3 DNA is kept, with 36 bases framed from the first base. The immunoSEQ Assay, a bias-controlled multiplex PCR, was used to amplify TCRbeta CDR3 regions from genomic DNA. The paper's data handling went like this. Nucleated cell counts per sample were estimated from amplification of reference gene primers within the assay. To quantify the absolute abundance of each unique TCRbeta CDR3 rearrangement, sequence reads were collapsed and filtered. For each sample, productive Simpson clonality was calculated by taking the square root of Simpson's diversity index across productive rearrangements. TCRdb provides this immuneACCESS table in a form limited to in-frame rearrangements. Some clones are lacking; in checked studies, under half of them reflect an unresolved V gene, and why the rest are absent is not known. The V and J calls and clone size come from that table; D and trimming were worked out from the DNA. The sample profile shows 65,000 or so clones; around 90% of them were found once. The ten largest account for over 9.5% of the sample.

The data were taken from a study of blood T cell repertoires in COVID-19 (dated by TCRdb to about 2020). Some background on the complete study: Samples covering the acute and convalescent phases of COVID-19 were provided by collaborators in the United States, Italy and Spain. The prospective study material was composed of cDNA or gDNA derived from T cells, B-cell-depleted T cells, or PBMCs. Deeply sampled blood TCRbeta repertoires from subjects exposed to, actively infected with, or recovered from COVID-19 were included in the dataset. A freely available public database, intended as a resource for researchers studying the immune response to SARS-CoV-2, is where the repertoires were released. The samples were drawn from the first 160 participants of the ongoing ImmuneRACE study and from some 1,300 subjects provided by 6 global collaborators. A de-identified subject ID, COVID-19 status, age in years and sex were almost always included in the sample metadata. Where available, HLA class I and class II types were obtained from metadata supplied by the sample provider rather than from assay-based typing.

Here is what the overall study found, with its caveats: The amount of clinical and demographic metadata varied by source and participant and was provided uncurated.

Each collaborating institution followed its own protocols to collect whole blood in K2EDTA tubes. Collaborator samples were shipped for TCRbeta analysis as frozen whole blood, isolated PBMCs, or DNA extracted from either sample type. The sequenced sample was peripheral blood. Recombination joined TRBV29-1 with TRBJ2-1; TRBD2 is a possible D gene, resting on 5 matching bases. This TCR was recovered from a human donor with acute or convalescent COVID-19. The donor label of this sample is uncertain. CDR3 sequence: CSAILVFDEQFF. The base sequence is TGCAGCGCTATACTAGTTTTCGATGAGCAGTTCTTC.